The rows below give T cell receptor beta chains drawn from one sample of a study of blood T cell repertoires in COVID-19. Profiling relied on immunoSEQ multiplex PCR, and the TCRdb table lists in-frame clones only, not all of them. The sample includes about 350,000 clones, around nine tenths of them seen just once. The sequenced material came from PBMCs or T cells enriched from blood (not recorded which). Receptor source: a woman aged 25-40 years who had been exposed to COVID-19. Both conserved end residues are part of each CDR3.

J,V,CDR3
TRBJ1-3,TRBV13,CASSETQGAGNTIYF
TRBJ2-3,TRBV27,CASSPAFPGLAGGVDTQYF
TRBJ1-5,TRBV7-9,CASSPGTLPNQPQHF
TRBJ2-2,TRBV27,CASSYRLAGASGELFF
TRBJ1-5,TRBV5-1,CASSPDWEGQPQHF
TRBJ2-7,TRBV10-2,CASRAEFDPNEQYF
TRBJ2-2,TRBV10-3,CAISDRGVGTGELFF
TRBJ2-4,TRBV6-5,CASGQVHIQYF
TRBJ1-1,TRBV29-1,CSVEVRGGDTEAFF
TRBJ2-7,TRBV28,CASSGGTPYEQYF
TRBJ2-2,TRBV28,CASSSPGGTGELFF
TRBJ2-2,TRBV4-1,CASMGGIGELFF
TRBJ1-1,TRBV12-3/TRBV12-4,CASSRTNTEAFF
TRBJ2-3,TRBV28,CASSELGLGVGINGTDTQYF
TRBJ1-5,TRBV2,CASLRGGNQPQHF
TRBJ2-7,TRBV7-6,CASSEDRRWYEQYF
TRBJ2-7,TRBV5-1,CASSPGTSEQYF
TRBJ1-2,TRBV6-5,CASSYQGGVDGYTF
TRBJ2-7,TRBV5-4,CASSLEGLAGTYEQYF
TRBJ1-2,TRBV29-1,CSASGHGYTF
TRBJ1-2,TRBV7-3,CASKTDSLAPYGYTF
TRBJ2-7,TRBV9,CASRSGAGSEQYF
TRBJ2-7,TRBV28,CASSGSSGSRYEQYF
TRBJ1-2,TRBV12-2,CASRLVVQGGGYTF
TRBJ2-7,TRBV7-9,CASSLEVGASSGRYEQYF
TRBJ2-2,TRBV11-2,CASSPRLAGAGGELFF
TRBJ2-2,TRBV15,CATSRVSPRRAGELFF
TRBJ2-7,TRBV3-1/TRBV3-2,CASSIGQGRYEQYF
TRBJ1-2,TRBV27,CASSPRDRDGYTF
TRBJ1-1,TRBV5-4,CASSHRDMNTEAFF
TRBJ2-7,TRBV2,CASSGGSGRAAEQYF
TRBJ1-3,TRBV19,CASSISGQGASGNTIYF
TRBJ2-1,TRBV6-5,CASSKTSGSYNEQFF
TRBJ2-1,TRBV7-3,CASSPRLAGRNEQFF
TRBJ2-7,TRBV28,CASSWTSGYEQYF
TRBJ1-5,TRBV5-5,CASSLKTGGQPQHF
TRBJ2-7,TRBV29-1,CSVEDPRSEGDEQYF
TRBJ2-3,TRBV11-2,CASSLVGGTRPDTQYF
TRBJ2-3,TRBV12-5,CASGLVSGRVPDTQYF
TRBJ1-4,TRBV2,CASSPLGQGYEKLFF
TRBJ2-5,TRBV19,CASLGASETQYF
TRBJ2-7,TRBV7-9,CASSLPPGQGFREQYF
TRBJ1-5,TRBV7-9,CASSTGGAQPQHF